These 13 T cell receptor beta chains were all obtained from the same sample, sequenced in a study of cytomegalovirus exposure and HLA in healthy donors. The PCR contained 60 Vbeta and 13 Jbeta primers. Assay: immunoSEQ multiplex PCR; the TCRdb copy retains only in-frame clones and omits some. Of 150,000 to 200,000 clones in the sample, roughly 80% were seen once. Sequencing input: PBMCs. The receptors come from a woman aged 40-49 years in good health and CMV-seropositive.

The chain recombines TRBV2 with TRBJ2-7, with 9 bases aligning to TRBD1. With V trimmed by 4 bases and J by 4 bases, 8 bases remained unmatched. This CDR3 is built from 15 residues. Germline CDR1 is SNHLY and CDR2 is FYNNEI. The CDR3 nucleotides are TGTGCCAGCAGTGGTCAAAACAGGGGGCAATACGAGCAGTACTTC. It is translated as CASSGQNRGQYEQYF. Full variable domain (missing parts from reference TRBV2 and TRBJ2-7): EPEVTQTPSHQVTQMGQEVILRCVPISNHLYFYWYRQILGQKVEFLVSFYNNEISEKSEIFDDQFSVERPDGSNFTLKIRSTKLEDSAMYFCASSGQNRGQYEQYFGPGTRLTVT.

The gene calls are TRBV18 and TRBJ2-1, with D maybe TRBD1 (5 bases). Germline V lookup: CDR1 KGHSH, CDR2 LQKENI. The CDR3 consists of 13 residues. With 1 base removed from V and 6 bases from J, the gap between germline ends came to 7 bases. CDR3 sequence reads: CASSPLGANEQFF. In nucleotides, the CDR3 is TGTGCCAGCTCACCACTTGGGGCCAATGAGCAGTTCTTC. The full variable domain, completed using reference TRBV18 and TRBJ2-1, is NAGVMQNPRHLVRRRGQEARLRCSPMKGHSHVYWYRQLPEEGLKFMVYLQKENIIDESGMPKERFSAEFPKEGPSILRIQQVVRGDSAAYFCASSPLGANEQFFGPGTRLTVL.

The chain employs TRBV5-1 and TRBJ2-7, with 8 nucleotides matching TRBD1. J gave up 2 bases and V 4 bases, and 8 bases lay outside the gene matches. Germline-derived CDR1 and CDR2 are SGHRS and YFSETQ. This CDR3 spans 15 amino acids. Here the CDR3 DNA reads TGCGCCAGCAGCAAGCCGGGACAGGCGACCTACGAGCAGTACTTC. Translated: CASSKPGQATYEQYF.

The CDR3 coding sequence is TGTGCCAGCAGTCTGACTAGCGCCAACAATGAGCAGTTCTTC. It yields the protein CASSLTSANNEQFF. This chain uses TRBV6-1 with TRBJ2-1, with 8 bases that match TRBD2. The CDR3 consists of 14 residues. The V segment lost 5 bases and the J segment 5 bases; nucleotides outside the gene matches: 5. CDR1 and CDR2 (germline): MNHNS, SASEGT.

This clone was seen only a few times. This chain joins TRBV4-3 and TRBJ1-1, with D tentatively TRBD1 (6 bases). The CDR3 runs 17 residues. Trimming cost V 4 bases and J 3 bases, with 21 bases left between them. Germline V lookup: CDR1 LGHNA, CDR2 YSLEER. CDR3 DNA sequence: TGCGCCAGCAGCCCCGCTGGGGGCAGGTTTGCGGACACTGAAGCTTTCTTT. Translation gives CASSPAGGRFADTEAFF.

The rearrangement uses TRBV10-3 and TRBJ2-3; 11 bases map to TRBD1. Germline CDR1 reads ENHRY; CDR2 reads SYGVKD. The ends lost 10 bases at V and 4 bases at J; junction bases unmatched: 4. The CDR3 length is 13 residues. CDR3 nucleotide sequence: TGTGCCACAGGACAGGGGGCCGCAGATACGCAGTATTTT. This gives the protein CATGQGAADTQYF.

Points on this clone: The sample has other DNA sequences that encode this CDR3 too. CDR3: CASSLPGLAGAGEQFF. The CDR3 bases are TGCGCCAGCAGCTTGCCCGGACTAGCGGGGGCGGGTGAGCAGTTCTTC. The V gene is TRBV5-1, the J gene TRBJ2-1; TRBD2 matches 13 bases. V was pared by 1 base and J by 9 bases, with 7 bases of the junction left unmatched. CDR3 length: 16 residues. Germline V gene sequence: CDR1 SGHRS, CDR2 YFSETQ. The whole variable domain, remainder taken from reference TRBV5-1 and TRBJ2-1, is KAGVTQTPRYLIKTRGQQVTLSCSPISGHRSVSWYQQTPGQGLQFLFEYFSETQRNKGNFPGRFSGRQFSNSRSEMNVSTLELGDSALYLCASSLPGLAGAGEQFFGPGTRLTVL.

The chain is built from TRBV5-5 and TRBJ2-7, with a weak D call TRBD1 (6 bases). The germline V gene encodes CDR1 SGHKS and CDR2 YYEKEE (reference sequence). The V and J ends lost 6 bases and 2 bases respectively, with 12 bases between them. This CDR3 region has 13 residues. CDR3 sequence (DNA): TGTGCCAGCAAAAGGACAGTACCCTACGAGCAGTACTTC. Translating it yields CASKRTVPYEQYF. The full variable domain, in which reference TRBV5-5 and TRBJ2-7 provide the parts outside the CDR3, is DAGVTQSPTHLIKTRGQQVTLRCSPISGHKSVSWYQQVLGQGPQFIFQYYEKEERGRGNFPDRFSARQFPNYSSELNVNALLLGDSALYLCASKRTVPYEQYFGPGTRLTVT.

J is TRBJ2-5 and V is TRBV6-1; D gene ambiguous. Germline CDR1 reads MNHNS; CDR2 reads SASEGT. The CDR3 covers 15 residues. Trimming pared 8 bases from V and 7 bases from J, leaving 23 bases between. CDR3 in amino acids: CASGGTSALGRTQYF. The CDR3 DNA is TGTGCCAGCGGTGGAACGTCCGCGCTAGGCCGGACCCAGTACTTC.

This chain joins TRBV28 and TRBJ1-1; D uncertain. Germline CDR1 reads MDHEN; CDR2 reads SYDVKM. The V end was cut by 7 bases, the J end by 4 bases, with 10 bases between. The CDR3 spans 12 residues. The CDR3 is CASTEMGTEAFF. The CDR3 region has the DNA TGTGCCAGCACGGAGATGGGCACTGAAGCTTTCTTT.

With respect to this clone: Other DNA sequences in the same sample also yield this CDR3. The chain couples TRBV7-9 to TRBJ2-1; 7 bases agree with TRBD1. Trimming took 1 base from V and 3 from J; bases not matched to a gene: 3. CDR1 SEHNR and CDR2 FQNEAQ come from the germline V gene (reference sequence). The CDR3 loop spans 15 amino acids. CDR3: CASSLGRGSYNEQFF. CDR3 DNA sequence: TGTGCCAGCAGCTTAGGCAGGGGGAGCTACAATGAGCAGTTCTTC.

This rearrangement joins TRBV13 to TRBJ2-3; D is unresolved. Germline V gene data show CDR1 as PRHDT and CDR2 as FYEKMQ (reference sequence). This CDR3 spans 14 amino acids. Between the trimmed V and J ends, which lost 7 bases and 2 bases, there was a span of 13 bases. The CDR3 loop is CASTVTANTDTQYF. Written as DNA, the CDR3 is TGTGCCAGCACTGTTACAGCTAACACAGATACGCAGTATTTT.

The CDR3 reads CASSPSQMGVGNEQFF. CDR3 nucleotides: TGCGCCAGCAGCCCCTCACAGATGGGAGTTGGGAATGAGCAGTTCTTC. The chain has TRBV5-1 and TRBJ2-1; tentatively, D is TRBD2 (5 bases). The germline CDR1 and CDR2 sequences are SGHRS and YFSETQ. Trimming removed 4 bases from V and 7 bases from J, with 21 bases in between. This CDR3 spans 16 amino acids. Supplemented by reference TRBV5-1 and TRBJ2-1, the full variable domain reads KAGVTQTPRYLIKTRGQQVTLSCSPISGHRSVSWYQQTPGQGLQFLFEYFSETQRNKGNFPGRFSGRQFSNSRSEMNVSTLELGDSALYLCASSPSQMGVGNEQFFGPGTRLTVL.